Detailed here is one T cell receptor beta chain. This clonotype was seen ten or more times. Its specific antigen is unknown. Qualities for individual bases were not recorded, and no much larger clone is one base off. The study was a case-control design nested within a healthcare worker cohort in London, UK, with weekly nasopharyngeal swab PCR tests and blood sampling. Healthcare workers were recruited during the week of the UK lockdown, between 23 and 31 March 2020, and followed weekly for up to about 15 weeks. V is pared back by 1 base and J by 2 bases, with 14 bases lying between the germline termini. The germline V gene encodes CDR1 SQVTM and CDR2 ANQGSEA. Including cysteine and phenylalanine, the CDR3 has 15 amino acids. The kept DNA is CDR3 alone, 45 bases in frame from the first base. This record comes from a study of early T cells in non-severe SARS-CoV-2 infection (dated by TCRdb to the early 2020s). General notes on the study: Because TCR sequencing relied on bulk RNA taken from unsorted whole blood, pairing of alpha and beta chains was not possible.

The paper's findings and limits, for the study overall: VDJdb matching was skewed toward anti-spike CD8 responses, so virus-specific expansions were likely underestimated and private and CD4 specificities were missed.

Library generation was performed with 5' RACE. Data came from a NextSeq 500. To correct for sequencing error and PCR bias, the TCR library protocol tagged individual cDNA molecules with unique molecular identifiers. TCR alpha and beta chains were both sequenced, and the abundances of alpha and beta sequences in each sample were closely correlated with each other. In the paper's pipeline: Decombinator V4 was used to annotate the V gene, J gene and CDR3 of the TCR sequences. Expanded TCRs were defined as changing significantly between any two time points under a Poisson model with p below 0.0001. TCR abundances were normalised to the total number of TCRs sequenced in each sample and reported as counts per million. TRAV1-2 paired with TRAJ12, TRAJ20 or TRAJ33 defined MAIT TCRs, while TRAV10 paired with TRAJ18 defined iNKT TCRs. VDJdb, accessed 1 November 2021, was searched for CMV, EBV and SARS-CoV-2 annotated TCRs, with TCRs annotated for multiple antigens excluded. The raw public data were reprocessed by TCRdb itself: fastp quality trimming at Q25, MiXCR clonotype calling, in-frame beta chains only. Each CDR3 protein appears once, grouped with its most common genes and DNA. The V and J calls were not made by the authors but by TCRdb's processing. The sample table records about 60,000 distinct CDR3 sequences; about 9.3% of these occur just once. The ten top clones hold 1.2% of the sample.

The rearranged segments are TRBV29-1 and TRBJ2-5, with the D gene tentatively TRBD1 or TRBD2, based on 6 matching bases in each. The source material was whole blood. The clonotype was recovered from an adult who was a healthcare worker with PCR-confirmed SARS-CoV-2 infection or an uninfected control (not recorded which). Here is the DNA: TGCAGCGTTGAAGCACAGGGTCGGGGGCAAGAGACCCAGTACTTC. It codes for CSVEAQGRGQETQYF.